This T cell receptor (beta chain) was obtained from a study of blood T cell repertoires in COVID-19. Overall study: PBMCs, B-cell-depleted T cells, or T cells provided the cDNA or gDNA that made up the material.

This clone appeared once. Only in-frame clones appear in the TCRdb table, and some are missing; sequencing was by immunoSEQ multiplex PCR. The data contain under 45,000 clones, approximately 80% of them singletons. Germline CDR1 reads SGHKS; CDR2 reads YYEKEE (reference sequence). The V end was cut by 1 base, the J end by 8 bases, with 12 bases between. This CDR3 has 14 residues. The V gene is TRBV5-5, the J gene TRBJ1-4; D not resolved. The sequencing input was peripheral blood. The clonotype was recovered from a man in his sixties with active COVID-19. The CDR3 sequence: CASSLFPGYEKLFF. DNA for the CDR3: TGTGCCAGCAGCTTGTTTCCGGGATACGAAAAACTGTTTTTT.